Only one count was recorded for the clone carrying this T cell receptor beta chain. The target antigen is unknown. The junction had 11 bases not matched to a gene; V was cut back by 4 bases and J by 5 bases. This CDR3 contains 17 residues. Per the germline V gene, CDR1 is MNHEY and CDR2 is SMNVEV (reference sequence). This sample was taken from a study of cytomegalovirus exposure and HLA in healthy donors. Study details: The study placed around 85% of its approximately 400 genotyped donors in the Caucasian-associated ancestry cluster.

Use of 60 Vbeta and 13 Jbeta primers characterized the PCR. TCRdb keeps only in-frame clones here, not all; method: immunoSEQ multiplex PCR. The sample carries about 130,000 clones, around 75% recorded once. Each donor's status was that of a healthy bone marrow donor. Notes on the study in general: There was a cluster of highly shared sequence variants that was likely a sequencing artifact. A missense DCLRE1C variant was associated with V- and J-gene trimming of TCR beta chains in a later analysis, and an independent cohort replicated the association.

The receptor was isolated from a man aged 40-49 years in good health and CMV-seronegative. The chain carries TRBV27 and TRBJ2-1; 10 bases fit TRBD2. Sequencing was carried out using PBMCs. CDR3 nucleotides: TGTGCCAGCAGTTCCCCGGGGGGAGCGGGAGGGGACAATGAGCAGTTCTTC. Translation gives CASSSPGGAGGDNEQFF.